Sequencing of this T cell receptor (beta chain) was carried out in a study of T cell responses to AZD1222 COVID-19 vaccine (dated by TCRdb to about 2021). In the study overall: TCR sequencing was performed for fewer than 250 trial participants, of whom some 200 were given two doses of AZD1222 and around 26 were given two doses of MenACWY control vaccine. Trial participants were enrolled into age subgroups of 18-55, 56-69 and 70-plus years, which contained about 150, 28 and 57 TCR-sequenced participants, respectively. Results and caveats for the whole study, not just this receptor: Only six or seven AZD1222 recipients were SARS-CoV-2 seropositive at baseline, limiting conclusions about previously exposed vaccinees. In the small 56-69-year group, the increase in depth fell short of significance, most likely because of low power. Participants were mostly white British and included more females than males, and it was suggested by the authors that clonal diversity may have been underestimated. Reportedly, close to half of the unique spike-specific TCRs recognized epitopes lying outside the regions that are mutated in the B.1.351 and B.1.1.7 variants. A significant rise in spike-specific TCR breadth and depth was observed after two AZD1222 doses relative to day 0 and relative to MenACWY recipients. CD4 TCRs associated with the vaccine covered the entire spike protein, and the dominant responses were in regions 160-218 and 743-854. Because no day 14 peak-response samples were available, repertoires were characterized only after the peak T cell response.

Notes on this clone: No cognate antigen has been identified for it. Base-call qualities are not available, and no considerably larger clone is one nucleotide away.

The CDR3 regions of human TCRbeta chains were subjected to immunosequencing. As for how the authors treated the data: Repertoire TCRs were checked for matches against a reference library of SARS-CoV-2-specific TCRs that had been generated using the MIRA antigen-specificity platform. Breadth was defined as the fraction of unique TCRs that were SARS-CoV-2-associated, and depth was defined as the fraction of total T cells that were SARS-CoV-2-associated. Using the MIRA data, each spike-specific TCR was mapped to the spike region that the TCR reacts to and placed in a CD4 or CD8 class. Log10-transformed breadth and depth values were compared by one-way ANOVA with Sidak's multiple comparisons tests. TCRdb carries this immuneACCESS record with in-frame sequences only. Its versions omit some clonotypes, under half of them owing to an unresolved V gene in the studies checked, with the rest unexplained. V and J calls and clone size follow that table, whereas D and trimming were derived from the DNA. This sample comprises more than 150,000 clones, around 90% of them detected only once. About 1.9% of the sample comes from the top ten.

The intended sense of this specimen's time point label: about 28 days (+/-7) after the second vaccine dose. AZD1222 recipients given second doses at about 4 weeks or at about 12 weeks were pooled, since spike-specific TCR depth and breadth were not found to differ between the two schedules. Samples from vaccinated people were obtained from the UK trials COV001 and COV002, which included a single-blind randomized controlled phase 2/3 trial of AZD1222 (ChAdOx1 nCoV-19) in healthy adults. For TCRbeta chain sequencing, PBMC samples from trial participants were taken at day 0 and at day 28 after the second dose. For CDR1 and CDR2, the germline V gene lists WSHSY and SAAADI. Counted from cysteine to phenylalanine, this CDR3 has 14 amino acids. The entry retains the CDR3 DNA only, 42 bases that are in frame from base 1. V is cut by 0 bases and J by 5 bases, and the space between the germline ends is 10 bases.

The sequence was obtained from an adult who received the AZD1222 COVID-19 vaccine. Sequencing was performed on peripheral blood, taken 28 days after the second AZD1222 dose. Rearrangement joined TRBV10-2 to TRBJ1-1; the D gene remains uncertain. The CDR3 reads as follows: CASSESRWVTEAFF. The nucleotide sequence reads as follows: TGCGCCAGCAGTGAGTCGAGATGGGTAACTGAAGCTTTCTTT.